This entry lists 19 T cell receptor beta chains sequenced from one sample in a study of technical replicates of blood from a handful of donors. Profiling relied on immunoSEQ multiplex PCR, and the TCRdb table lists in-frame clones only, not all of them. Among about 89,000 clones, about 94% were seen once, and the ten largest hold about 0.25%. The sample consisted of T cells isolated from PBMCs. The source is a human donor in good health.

CDR3 sequence (DNA): TGTGCCAGCAGGACAGGCGTGCTACTAGCCAAAAACATTCAGTACTTC. Translating it yields CASRTGVLLAKNIQYF. The rearrangement uses TRBV28 and TRBJ2-4, with D possibly TRBD1 on 6 matching bases. V was trimmed by 6 bases and J by 0 bases, leaving 15 bases between them. This CDR3 contains 16 residues. The V gene's germline CDR1 is MDHEN and CDR2 SYDVKM.

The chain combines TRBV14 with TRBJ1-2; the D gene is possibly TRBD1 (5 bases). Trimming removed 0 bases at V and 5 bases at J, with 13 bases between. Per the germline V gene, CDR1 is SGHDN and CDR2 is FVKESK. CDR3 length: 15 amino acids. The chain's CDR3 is CASSQDGHPSYGYTF. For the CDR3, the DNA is TGTGCCAGCAGCCAAGACGGACATCCCAGTTATGGCTACACCTTC.

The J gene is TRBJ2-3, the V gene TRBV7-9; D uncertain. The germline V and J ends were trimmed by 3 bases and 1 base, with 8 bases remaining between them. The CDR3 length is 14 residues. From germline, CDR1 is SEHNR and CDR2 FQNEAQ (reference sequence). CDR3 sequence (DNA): TGTGCCAGCAGCTTTAGCCACGGCACAGATACGCAGTATTTT. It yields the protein CASSFSHGTDTQYF.

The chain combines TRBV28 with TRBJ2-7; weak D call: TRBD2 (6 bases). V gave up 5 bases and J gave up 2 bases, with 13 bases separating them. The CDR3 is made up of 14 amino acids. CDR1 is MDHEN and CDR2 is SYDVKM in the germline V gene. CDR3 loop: CASSPGLEPYEQYF. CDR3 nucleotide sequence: TGTGCCAGCAGTCCGGGACTGGAGCCCTACGAGCAGTACTTC.

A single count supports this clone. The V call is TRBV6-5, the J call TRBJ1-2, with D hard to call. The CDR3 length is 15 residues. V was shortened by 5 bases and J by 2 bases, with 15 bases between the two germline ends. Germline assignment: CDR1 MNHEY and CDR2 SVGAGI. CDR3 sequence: CASSPTTGRNYGYTF. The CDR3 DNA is TGTGCCAGCAGTCCCACAACCGGGAGGAACTATGGCTACACCTTC.

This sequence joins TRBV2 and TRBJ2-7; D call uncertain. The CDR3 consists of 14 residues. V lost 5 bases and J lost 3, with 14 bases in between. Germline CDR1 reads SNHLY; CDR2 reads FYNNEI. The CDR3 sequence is CASSNRQNFYEQYF. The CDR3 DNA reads TGTGCCAGCAGTAACAGACAAAACTTCTACGAGCAGTACTTC.

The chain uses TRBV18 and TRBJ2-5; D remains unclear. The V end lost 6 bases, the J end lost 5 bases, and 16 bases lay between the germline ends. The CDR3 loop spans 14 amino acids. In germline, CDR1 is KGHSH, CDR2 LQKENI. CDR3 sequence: CASSIPGLSETQYF. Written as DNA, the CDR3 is TGTGCCAGCTCTATACCAGGCTTGTCGGAGACCCAGTACTTC.

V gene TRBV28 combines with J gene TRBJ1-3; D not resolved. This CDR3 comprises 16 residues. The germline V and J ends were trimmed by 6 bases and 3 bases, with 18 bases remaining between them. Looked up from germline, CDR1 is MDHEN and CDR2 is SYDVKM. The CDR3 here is CASSLLRVGFGNTIYF. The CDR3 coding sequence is TGTGCCAGCAGCCTCCTGAGGGTCGGCTTTGGAAACACCATATATTTT.

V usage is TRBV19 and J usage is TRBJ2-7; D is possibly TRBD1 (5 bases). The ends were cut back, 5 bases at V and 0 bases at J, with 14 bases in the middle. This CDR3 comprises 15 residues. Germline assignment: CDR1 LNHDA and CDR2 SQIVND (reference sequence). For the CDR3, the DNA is TGTGCCAGTAGTCTTGACAGCCCGAGCTCCTACGAGCAGTACTTC. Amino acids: CASSLDSPSSYEQYF.

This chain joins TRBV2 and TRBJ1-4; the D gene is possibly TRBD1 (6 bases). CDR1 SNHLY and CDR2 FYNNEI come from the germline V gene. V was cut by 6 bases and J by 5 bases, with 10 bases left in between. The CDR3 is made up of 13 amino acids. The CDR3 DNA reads TGTGCCAGCAGCAGGGGAGCGAATGAAAAACTGTTTTTT. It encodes CASSRGANEKLFF.

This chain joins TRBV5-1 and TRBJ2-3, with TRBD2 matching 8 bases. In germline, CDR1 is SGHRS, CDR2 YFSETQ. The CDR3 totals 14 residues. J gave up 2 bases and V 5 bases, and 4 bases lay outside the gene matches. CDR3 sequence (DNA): TGCGCCAGCAGTTTTGGACTAGCCACAGATACGCAGTATTTT. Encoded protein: CASSFGLATDTQYF.

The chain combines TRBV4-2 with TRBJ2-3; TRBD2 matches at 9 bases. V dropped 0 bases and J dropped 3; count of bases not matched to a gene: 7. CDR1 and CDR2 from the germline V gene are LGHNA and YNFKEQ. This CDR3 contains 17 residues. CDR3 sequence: CASSQDGGLARTDTQYF. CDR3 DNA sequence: TGTGCCAGCAGCCAAGATGGAGGACTAGCGAGGACAGATACGCAGTATTTT.

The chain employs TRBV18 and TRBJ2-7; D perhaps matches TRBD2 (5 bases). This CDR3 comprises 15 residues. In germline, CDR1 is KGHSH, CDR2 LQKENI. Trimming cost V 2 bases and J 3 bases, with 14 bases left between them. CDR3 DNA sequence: TGTGCCAGCTCACCATTAAGAGGGAATAACTACGAGCAGTACTTC. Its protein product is CASSPLRGNNYEQYF.

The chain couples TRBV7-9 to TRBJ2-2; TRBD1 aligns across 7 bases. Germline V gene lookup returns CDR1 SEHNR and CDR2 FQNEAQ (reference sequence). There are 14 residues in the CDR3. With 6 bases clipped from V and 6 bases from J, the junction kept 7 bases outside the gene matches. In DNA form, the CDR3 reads TGTGCCAGCAGTCGATCAGGGGGTGCCGGGGAGCTGTTTTTT. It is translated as CASSRSGGAGELFF.

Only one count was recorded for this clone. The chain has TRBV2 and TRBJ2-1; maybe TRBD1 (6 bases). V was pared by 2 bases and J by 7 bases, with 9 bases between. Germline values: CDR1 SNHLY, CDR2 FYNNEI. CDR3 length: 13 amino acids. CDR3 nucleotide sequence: TGTGCCAGCAGTGAAAGGACAGCGAATGAGCAGTTCTTC. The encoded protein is CASSERTANEQFF.

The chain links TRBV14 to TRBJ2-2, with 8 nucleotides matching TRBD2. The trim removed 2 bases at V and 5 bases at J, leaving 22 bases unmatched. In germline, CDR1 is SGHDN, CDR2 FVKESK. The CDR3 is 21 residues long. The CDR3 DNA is TGTGCCAGCAGCCAACTAACGCGAATCTCCGGGACTAGGCGGTATACCGGGGAGCTGTTTTTT. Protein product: CASSQLTRISGTRRYTGELFF.

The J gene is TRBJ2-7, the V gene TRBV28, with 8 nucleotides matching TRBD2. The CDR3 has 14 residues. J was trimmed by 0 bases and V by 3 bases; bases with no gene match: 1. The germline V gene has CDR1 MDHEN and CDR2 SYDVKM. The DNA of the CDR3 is TGTGCCAGCAGTTTGAGCGGGAGCTCCTACGAGCAGTACTTC. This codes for CASSLSGSSYEQYF.

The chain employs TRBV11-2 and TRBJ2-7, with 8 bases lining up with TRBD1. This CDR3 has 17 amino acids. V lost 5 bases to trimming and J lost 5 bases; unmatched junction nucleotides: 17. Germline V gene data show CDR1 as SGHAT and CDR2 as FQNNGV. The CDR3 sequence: CASSPTYGTGEWDEQYF. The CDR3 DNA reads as TGTGCCAGCAGCCCAACCTACGGGACAGGAGAGTGGGACGAGCAGTACTTC.

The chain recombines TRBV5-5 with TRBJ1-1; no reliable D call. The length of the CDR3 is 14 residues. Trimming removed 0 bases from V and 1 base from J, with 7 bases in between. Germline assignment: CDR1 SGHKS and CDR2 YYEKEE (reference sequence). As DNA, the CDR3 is TGTGCCAGCAGCTTGGTTCCAGAGAACACTGAAGCTTTCTTT. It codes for CASSLVPENTEAFF.